This T cell receptor (beta chain) was sequenced in a study of cytomegalovirus exposure and HLA in healthy donors. Study conclusions and caveats: Analyses of presence and absence presupposed an approximately uniform sequencing depth across donors. Productive rates of about 87% or about 30% were seen for most TCR beta V segments in an earlier analysis. A later analysis reportedly found fewer N-insertions in an Asian-associated ancestry cluster than the roughly 670-donor mean.

This CDR3 has 15 residues. V trimming: 0 bases; J trimming: 5 bases; junction bases outside the gene matches: 1. The V gene's germline CDR1 is SSHAT and CDR2 FNYEAQ (reference sequence). This clone was seen only a few times. The antigen remains undetermined. Use of 60 Vbeta and 13 Jbeta primers characterized the PCR. Some clones are missing from TCRdb's copy, which holds only in-frame ones; the method was immunoSEQ multiplex PCR. The sample has approximately 150,000 clones; less than 85% are singletons. J is TRBJ2-1 and V is TRBV7-7; 10 bases match TRBD2. Sequencing was performed on PBMCs. The sequence was collected from a man in his sixties in good health and CMV-seronegative. DNA of the CDR3: TGTGCCAGCAGCTTAGCGGGGACTAGCGACAATGAGCAGTTCTTC. It codes for CASSLAGTSDNEQFF.